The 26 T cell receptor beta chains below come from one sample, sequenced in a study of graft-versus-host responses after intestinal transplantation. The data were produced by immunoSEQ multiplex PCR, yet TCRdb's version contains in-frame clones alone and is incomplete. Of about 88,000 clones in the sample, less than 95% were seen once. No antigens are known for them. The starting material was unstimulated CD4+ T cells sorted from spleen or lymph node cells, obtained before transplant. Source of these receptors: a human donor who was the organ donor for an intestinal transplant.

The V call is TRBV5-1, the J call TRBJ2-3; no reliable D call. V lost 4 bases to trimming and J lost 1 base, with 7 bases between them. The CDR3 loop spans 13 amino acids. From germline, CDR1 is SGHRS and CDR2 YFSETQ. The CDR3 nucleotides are TGCGCCAGCAGCGTCGATGGCACAGATACGCAGTATTTT. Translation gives CASSVDGTDTQYF.

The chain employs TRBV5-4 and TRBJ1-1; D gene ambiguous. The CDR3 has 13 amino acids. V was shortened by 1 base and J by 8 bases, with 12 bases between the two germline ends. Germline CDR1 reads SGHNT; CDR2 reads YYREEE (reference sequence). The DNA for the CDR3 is TGTGCCAGCAGCTTGATAGATACGGTAGAAGCTTTCTTT. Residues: CASSLIDTVEAFF.

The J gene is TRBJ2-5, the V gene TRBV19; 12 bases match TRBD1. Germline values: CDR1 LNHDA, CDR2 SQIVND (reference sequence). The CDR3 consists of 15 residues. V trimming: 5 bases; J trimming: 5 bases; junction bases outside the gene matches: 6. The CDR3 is CASSPPGQGAETQYF. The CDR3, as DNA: TGTGCCAGTAGTCCGCCGGGACAGGGGGCGGAGACCCAGTACTTC. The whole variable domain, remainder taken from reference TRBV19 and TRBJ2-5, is DGGITQSPKYLFRKEGQNVTLSCEQNLNHDAMYWYRQDPGQGLRLIYYSQIVNDFQKGDIAEGYSVSREKKESFPLTVTSAQKNPTAFYLCASSPPGQGAETQYFGPGTRLLVL.

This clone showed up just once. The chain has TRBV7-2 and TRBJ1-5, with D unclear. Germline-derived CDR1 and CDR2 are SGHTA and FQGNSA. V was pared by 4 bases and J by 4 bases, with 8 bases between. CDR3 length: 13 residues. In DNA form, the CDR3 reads TGTGCCAGCAGCTCAAGCTCAAATCAGCCCCAGCATTTT. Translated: CASSSSSNQPQHF.

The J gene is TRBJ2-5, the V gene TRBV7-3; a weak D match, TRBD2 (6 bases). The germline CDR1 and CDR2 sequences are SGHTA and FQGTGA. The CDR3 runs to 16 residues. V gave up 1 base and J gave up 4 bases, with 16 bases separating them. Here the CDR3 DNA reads TGTGCCAGCAGCTTAATGGGACCTAGCGTCGGAGAGACCCAGTACTTC. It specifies CASSLMGPSVGETQYF. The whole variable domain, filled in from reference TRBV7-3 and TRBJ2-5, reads GAGVSQTPSNKVTEKGKYVELRCDPISGHTALYWYRQSLGQGPEFLIYFQGTGAADDSGLPNDRFFAVRPEGSVSTLKIQRTERGDSAVYLCASSLMGPSVGETQYFGPGTRLLVL.

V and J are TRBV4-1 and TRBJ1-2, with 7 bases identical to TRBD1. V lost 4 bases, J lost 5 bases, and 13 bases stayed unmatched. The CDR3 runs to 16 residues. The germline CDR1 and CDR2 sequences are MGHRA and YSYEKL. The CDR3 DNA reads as TGCGCCAGCAGCCTCCACGAGACAGGGTCTGGGTATGGCTACACCTTC. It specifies CASSLHETGSGYGYTF.

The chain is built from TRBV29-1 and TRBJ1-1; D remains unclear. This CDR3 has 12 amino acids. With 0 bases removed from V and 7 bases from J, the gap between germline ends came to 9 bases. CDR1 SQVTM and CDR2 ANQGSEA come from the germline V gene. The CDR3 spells CSVEDNQVEAFF. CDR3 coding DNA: TGCAGCGTTGAAGATAATCAGGTTGAAGCTTTCTTT.

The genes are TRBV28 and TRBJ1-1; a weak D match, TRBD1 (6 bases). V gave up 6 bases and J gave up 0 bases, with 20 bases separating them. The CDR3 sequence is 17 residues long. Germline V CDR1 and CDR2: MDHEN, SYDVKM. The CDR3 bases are TGTGCCAGCAGCCTGTTTAAGACAGGCGTCTTGAACACTGAAGCTTTCTTT. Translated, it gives CASSLFKTGVLNTEAFF.

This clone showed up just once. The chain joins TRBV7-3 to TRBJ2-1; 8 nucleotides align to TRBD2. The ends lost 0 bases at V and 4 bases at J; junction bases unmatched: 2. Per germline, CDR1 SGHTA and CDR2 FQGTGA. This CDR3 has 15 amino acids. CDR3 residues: CASSLTSGAYNEQFF. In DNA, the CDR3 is TGTGCCAGCAGCTTAACTAGCGGGGCGTACAATGAGCAGTTCTTC.

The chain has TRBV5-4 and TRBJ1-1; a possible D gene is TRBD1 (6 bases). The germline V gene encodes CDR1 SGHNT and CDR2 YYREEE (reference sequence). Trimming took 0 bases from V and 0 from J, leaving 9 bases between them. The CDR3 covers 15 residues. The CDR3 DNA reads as TGTGCCAGCAGCTTGGACGGGGACATGAACACTGAAGCTTTCTTT. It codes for CASSLDGDMNTEAFF.

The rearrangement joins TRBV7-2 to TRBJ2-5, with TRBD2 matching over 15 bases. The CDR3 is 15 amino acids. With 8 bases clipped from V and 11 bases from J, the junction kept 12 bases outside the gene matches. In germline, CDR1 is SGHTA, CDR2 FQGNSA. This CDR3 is CASGLAGGVTAEQYF. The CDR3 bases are TGTGCCAGCGGACTAGCGGGGGGGGTTACGGCGGAGCAGTACTTC.

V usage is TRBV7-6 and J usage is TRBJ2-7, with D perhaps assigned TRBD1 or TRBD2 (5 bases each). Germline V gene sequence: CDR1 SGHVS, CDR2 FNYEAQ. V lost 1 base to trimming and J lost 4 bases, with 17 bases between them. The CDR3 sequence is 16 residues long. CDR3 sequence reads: CASSLGSVGPGYEQYF. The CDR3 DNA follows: TGTGCCAGCAGCTTAGGTTCTGTGGGACCAGGTTACGAGCAGTACTTC.

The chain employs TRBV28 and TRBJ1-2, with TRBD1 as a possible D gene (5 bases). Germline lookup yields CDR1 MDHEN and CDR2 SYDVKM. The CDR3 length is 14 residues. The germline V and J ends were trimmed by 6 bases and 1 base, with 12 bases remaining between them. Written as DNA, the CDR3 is TGTGCCAGCAGCACTCAGGGTTATAACTATGGCTACACCTTC. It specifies CASSTQGYNYGYTF.

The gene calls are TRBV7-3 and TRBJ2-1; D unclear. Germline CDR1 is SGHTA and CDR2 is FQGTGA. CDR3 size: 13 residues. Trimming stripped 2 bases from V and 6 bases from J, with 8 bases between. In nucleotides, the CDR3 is TGTGCCAGCAGCTTAGGCTTCCCCAATGAGCAGTTCTTC. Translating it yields CASSLGFPNEQFF.

CDR3 coding DNA: TGTGCCAGCAGCGGCAGGGCACCTGCGGAATATAATTCACCCCTCCACTTT. The encoded protein is CASSGRAPAEYNSPLHF. The genes are TRBV25-1 and TRBJ1-6; tentative D call: TRBD1 (5 bases). This CDR3 has 17 amino acids. The V gene lost 6 bases and the J gene lost 4 bases, with 19 bases spanning the gap. Germline V CDR1 and CDR2: MGHDK, SYGVNS.

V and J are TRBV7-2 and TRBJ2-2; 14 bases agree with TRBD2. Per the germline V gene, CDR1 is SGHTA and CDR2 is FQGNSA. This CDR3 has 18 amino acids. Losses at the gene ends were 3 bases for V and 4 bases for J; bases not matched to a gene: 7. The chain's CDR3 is CASSFGVTSGGVTGELFF. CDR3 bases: TGTGCCAGCAGCTTTGGAGTGACTAGCGGGGGGGTCACCGGGGAGCTGTTTTTT.

In DNA form, the CDR3 reads TGTGCCAGCAGCCAAGAAGGGAGGGGGGACGGCTACACCTTC. It translates to CASSQEGRGDGYTF. The chain has TRBV4-2 and TRBJ1-2; D might be TRBD1 (6 bases). The CDR3 is 14 amino acids. Per germline, CDR1 LGHNA and CDR2 YNFKEQ. V was cut by 0 bases and J by 8 bases, with 13 bases left in between.

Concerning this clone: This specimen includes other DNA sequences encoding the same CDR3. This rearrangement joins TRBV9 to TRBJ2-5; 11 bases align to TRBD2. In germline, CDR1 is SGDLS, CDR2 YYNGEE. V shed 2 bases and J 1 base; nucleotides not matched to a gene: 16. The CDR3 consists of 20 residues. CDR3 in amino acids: CASSVAEPGLAEITQETQYF. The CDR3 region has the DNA TGTGCCAGCAGCGTGGCTGAACCGGGACTAGCGGAAATAACCCAAGAGACCCAGTACTTC.

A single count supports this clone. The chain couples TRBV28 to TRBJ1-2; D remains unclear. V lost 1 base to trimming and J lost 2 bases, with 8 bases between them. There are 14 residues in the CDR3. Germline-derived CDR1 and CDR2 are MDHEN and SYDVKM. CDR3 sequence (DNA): TGTGCCAGCAGTTTATTTACAAGAAACTATGGCTACACCTTC. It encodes CASSLFTRNYGYTF.

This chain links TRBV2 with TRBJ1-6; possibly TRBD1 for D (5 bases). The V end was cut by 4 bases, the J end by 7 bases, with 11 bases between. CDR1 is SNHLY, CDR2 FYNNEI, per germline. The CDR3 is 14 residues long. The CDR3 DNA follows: TGTGCCAGCAGTGTCGGGGGTAAAAATTCACCCCTCCACTTT. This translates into CASSVGGKNSPLHF.

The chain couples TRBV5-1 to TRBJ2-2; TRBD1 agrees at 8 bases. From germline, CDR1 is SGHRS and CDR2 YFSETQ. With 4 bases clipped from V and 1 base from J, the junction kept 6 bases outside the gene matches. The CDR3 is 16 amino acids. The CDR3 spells CASSLRGQGNTGELFF. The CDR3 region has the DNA TGCGCCAGCAGCCTCCGAGGACAGGGGAACACCGGGGAGCTGTTTTTT.

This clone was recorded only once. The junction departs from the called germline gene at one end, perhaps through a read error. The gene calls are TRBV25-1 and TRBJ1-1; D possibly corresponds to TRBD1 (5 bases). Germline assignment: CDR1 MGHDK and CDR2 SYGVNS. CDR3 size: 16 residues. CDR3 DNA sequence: TGTGCCAGCAGTGATGCCGGGGCGCGGTTGAAGACTGAAGCTTTCTTT. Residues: CASSDAGARLKTEAFF.

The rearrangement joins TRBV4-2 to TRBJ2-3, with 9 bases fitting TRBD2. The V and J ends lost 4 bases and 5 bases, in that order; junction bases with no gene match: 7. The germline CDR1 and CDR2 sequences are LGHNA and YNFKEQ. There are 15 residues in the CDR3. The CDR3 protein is CASSRGGGPGDTQYF. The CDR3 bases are TGTGCCAGCAGCCGCGGGGGGGGTCCAGGAGATACGCAGTATTTT.

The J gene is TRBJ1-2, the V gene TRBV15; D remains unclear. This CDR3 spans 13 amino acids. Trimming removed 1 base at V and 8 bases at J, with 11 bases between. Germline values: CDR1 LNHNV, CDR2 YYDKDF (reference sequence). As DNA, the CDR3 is TGTGCCACCAGCAGAGGTGCCCTCACGGGCTACACCTTC. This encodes CATSRGALTGYTF.

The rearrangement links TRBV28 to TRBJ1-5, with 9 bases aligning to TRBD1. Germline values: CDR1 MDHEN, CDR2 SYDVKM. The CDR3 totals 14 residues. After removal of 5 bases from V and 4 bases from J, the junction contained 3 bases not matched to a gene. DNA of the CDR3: TGTGCCAGCAGTGTACAGGGGGCGAATCAGCCCCAGCATTTT. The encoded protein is CASSVQGANQPQHF.

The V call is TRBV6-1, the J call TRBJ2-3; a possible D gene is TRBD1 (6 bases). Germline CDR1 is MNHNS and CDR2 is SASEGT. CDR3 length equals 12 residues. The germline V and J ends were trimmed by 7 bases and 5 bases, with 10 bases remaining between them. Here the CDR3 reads CASNLQGDTQYF. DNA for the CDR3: TGTGCCAGCAATTTACAGGGAGATACGCAGTATTTT.